The sequence of this T cell receptor beta chain was determined in a study of OX40 agonist ivuxolimab in advanced cancers. Study-level information: Patients were infused with ivuxolimab every 2 weeks at 0.01 to 10 mg/kg. Study-level results: No determination was made of the antigen specificity of the expanded peripheral T cells. Among patients with partial responses at 0.1-3.0 mg/kg, clonal expansion was among the lowest.

The CDR3 runs 13 residues. Germline loops: CDR1 SQVTM, CDR2 ANQGSEA. V trimming: 6 bases; J trimming: 9 bases; junction bases outside the gene matches: 10. Here immunoSEQ multiplex PCR was the method, and the copy in TCRdb shows in-frame clones only, minus some. Altogether 75,000 to 100,000 clones are present, roughly 91% being singletons, with the ten largest covering less than 0.4%. Note on this clone: Its antigen is not known.

This specimen was CD4+ or CD8+ T cells sorted from blood, taken in a trial of the OX40 agonist ivuxolimab. This chain links TRBV29-1 with TRBJ2-1, with 8 bases lining up with TRBD2. The clonotype was recovered from an adult with an advanced solid tumor such as melanoma, head and neck, liver or kidney cancer. This chain's CDR3 is CSVARGGPGEQFF. The CDR3 nucleotides are TGCAGCGTCGCCCGGGGGGGCCCGGGTGAGCAGTTCTTC.